Each of the 21 T cell receptor beta chains below was sequenced from the same sample in a study of neoadjuvant nivolumab and ipilimumab in lung cancer. Sequenced by immunoSEQ multiplex PCR; TCRdb stores in-frame clones only, minus some. The sample lists around 550 clones, about 89% seen once, with approximately 3.2% in the top ten. Sequences were derived from tumor tissue, sampled before neoadjuvant nivolumab, alone or with ipilimumab. The receptor set was obtained from an adult with non-small cell lung cancer. Some clones in this sample may be carry-over from other donors' samples.

This chain joins TRBV7-6 and TRBJ1-1; D gene ambiguous. The germline V and J ends were trimmed by 5 bases and 5 bases, with 15 bases remaining between them. CDR3 length: 14 amino acids. In germline, CDR1 is SGHVS, CDR2 FNYEAQ. The CDR3 sequence: CASSAPSTFTEAFF. The CDR3 DNA follows: TGTGCCAGCAGCGCGCCGTCGACGTTTACTGAAGCTTTCTTT.

This chain connects TRBV2 to TRBJ1-4; D remains unclear. V dropped 6 bases and J dropped 0 bases, with 11 bases sitting between them. CDR1 and CDR2 (germline): SNHLY, FYNNEI. The CDR3 extends over 15 amino acids. This chain's CDR3 is CASRRRSATNEKLFF. For the CDR3, the DNA is TGTGCCAGCAGGCGTCGGAGCGCAACTAATGAAAAACTGTTTTTT.

The rearrangement joins TRBV15 to TRBJ2-7, with 7 nucleotides matching TRBD1. In germline, CDR1 is LNHNV, CDR2 YYDKDF (reference sequence). Trimming took 1 base from V and 0 from J; bases not matched to a gene: 6. CDR3 length equals 16 residues. For the CDR3, the DNA is TGTGCCACCAGCAGAGTCGAGGGGGACAGCTCCTACGAGCAGTACTTC. This translates into CATSRVEGDSSYEQYF.

This clone has only one observation. The chain carries TRBV18 and TRBJ2-5, with D uncertain. V was shortened by 4 bases and J by 5 bases, with 5 bases between the two germline ends. This CDR3 region has 11 residues. CDR1 is KGHSH and CDR2 is LQKENI in the germline V gene. CDR3 in amino acids: CASSLLETQYF. For the CDR3, the DNA is TGTGCCAGCTCACTACTGGAGACCCAGTACTTC.

The chain recombines TRBV2 with TRBJ1-1; 9 nucleotides line up with TRBD1. Germline loops: CDR1 SNHLY, CDR2 FYNNEI. This CDR3 spans 15 amino acids. The junction had 6 bases not matched to a gene; V was cut back by 6 bases and J by 1 base. The CDR3 DNA is TGTGCCAGCAGACCGGGACAGGGTCCGAACACTGAAGCTTTCTTT. It is translated as CASRPGQGPNTEAFF.

V and J are TRBV5-4 and TRBJ2-1, with a possible D match to TRBD2 (6 bases). V gave up 0 bases and J gave up 6 bases, with 10 bases separating them. The V gene's germline CDR1 is SGHNT and CDR2 YYREEE (reference sequence). The CDR3 length is 14 residues. Written as DNA, the CDR3 is TGTGCCAGCAGCTTGGCTAGCGCGCGCAATGAGCAGTTCTTC. This sequence encodes CASSLASARNEQFF.

This clone was detected once. The chain carries TRBV6-5 and TRBJ1-1, with D tentatively TRBD1 (6 bases). The CDR3 covers 16 residues. V was clipped by 2 bases and J by 1 base, with 14 bases between them. Germline CDR1 and CDR2: MNHEY and SVGAGI. CDR3 in DNA: TGTGCCAGCAGTTACACCGACAGGCGCCGGAACACTGAAGCTTTCTTT. Its translation is CASSYTDRRRNTEAFF.

A single count supports this clone. The rearrangement uses TRBV11-1 and TRBJ2-7; D gene uncertain. This CDR3 is 14 amino acids long. Germline CDR1 is SGHAT and CDR2 is FQDESV (reference sequence). Trimming took 1 base from V and 2 from J, leaving 9 bases between them. The CDR3 DNA follows: TGTGCCAGCAGCTTAGATGGACCAACCTACGAGCAGTACTTC. Its protein product is CASSLDGPTYEQYF.

The chain has TRBV19 and TRBJ2-7; D remains unclear. V was cut by 3 bases and J by 6 bases, with 15 bases left in between. The CDR3 consists of 14 residues. CDR1 LNHDA and CDR2 SQIVND come from the germline V gene (reference sequence). For the CDR3, the DNA is TGTGCCAGTAGTATGGTTGGCGGAGTTGGCGAGCAGTACTTC. Translation gives CASSMVGGVGEQYF. Filled out from reference TRBV19 and TRBJ2-7, the complete variable domain reads DGGITQSPKYLFRKEGQNVTLSCEQNLNHDAMYWYRQDPGQGLRLIYYSQIVNDFQKGDIAEGYSVSREKKESFPLTVTSAQKNPTAFYLCASSMVGGVGEQYFGPGTRLTVT.

The chain recombines TRBV6-1 with TRBJ2-6; 7 positions match TRBD1. Germline CDR1 is MNHNS and CDR2 is SASEGT. Trimming cost V 2 bases and J 2 bases; bases outside gene matches: 0. The CDR3 extends over 15 amino acids. CDR3 DNA sequence: TGTGCCAGCAGTGAAACAGGGGCTGGGGCCAACGTCCTGACTTTC. It encodes CASSETGAGANVLTF.

The rearrangement joins TRBV7-2 to TRBJ2-7, with TRBD2 identical over 7 bases. The germline V gene has CDR1 SGHTA and CDR2 FQGNSA. V was pared by 0 bases and J by 5 bases, with 13 bases of the junction left unmatched. This CDR3 is 17 amino acids long. CDR3 nucleotide sequence: TGTGCCAGCAGCTTAGCGAGTTGGGGGAGCGGGATTCACGAGCAGTACTTC. Protein product: CASSLASWGSGIHEQYF.

The gene calls are TRBV7-8 and TRBJ2-3; D is ambiguous. Looked up from germline, CDR1 is SGHVS and CDR2 is FQNEAQ. The V and J ends lost 0 bases and 0 bases respectively, with 10 bases between them. The CDR3 has 16 residues. The CDR3 coding sequence is TGTGCCAGCAGCTTAGCATGGCGTACTAGCACAGATACGCAGTATTTT. It specifies CASSLAWRTSTDTQYF.

This clone was recorded once. The rearrangement uses TRBV11-2 and TRBJ2-2; TRBD2 is a possible D gene (5 bases). Germline V gene lookup returns CDR1 SGHAT and CDR2 FQNNGV. Trimming took 5 bases from V and 5 from J, leaving 9 bases between them. The CDR3 length is 13 residues. DNA of the CDR3: TGTGCCAGCAGCCCCCGGGAAACCGGGGAGCTGTTTTTT. It yields the protein CASSPRETGELFF.

The chain links TRBV7-9 to TRBJ1-1; D may be TRBD1 (6 bases). Germline CDR1 reads SEHNR; CDR2 reads FQNEAQ (reference sequence). Trimming removed 5 bases at V and 2 bases at J, with 9 bases between. The length of the CDR3 is 13 residues. CDR3 coding DNA: TGTGCCAGCAGCCGGACAGCTAACACTGAAGCTTTCTTT. This translates into CASSRTANTEAFF.

The CDR3 spells CASSHYRDRERRGYGYTF. The CDR3 DNA reads as TGCGCCAGCAGTCACTACCGGGACAGGGAAAGGAGGGGCTATGGCTACACCTTC. The chain joins TRBV23-1 to TRBJ1-2; 9 nucleotides align to TRBD1. TRBV23-1 carries the ORF label, with uncertain function. V lost 3 bases, J lost 4 bases, and 15 bases stayed unmatched. The CDR3 contains 18 residues.

The J gene is TRBJ1-5, the V gene TRBV10-2; D is possibly TRBD1 (5 bases). The length of the CDR3 is 14 residues. Germline V gene sequence: CDR1 WSHSY, CDR2 SAAADI. Trimming pared 4 bases from V and 4 bases from J, leaving 11 bases between. CDR3 nucleotide sequence: TGCGCCAGCAGTGGGACAACTAATAATCAGCCCCAGCATTTT. Translating it yields CASSGTTNNQPQHF.

This chain connects TRBV7-2 to TRBJ2-5; 11 bases align to TRBD2. The V gene's germline CDR1 is SGHTA and CDR2 FQGNSA. This CDR3 spans 15 amino acids. Trimming at V came to 3 bases and at J to 4 bases, leaving 4 bases not matched to a gene. In nucleotides, the CDR3 is TGTGCCAGCAGCTTTAGGCTAGCGGGGGGAGAGACCCAGTACTTC. Protein sequence: CASSFRLAGGETQYF.

The chain uses TRBV6-5 and TRBJ1-1, with D perhaps matching TRBD1 (5 bases). The germline gives CDR1 MNHEY, CDR2 SVGAGI. The CDR3 has 14 amino acids. V gave up 2 bases and J gave up 3 bases, with 10 bases separating them. In DNA, the CDR3 is TGTGCCAGCAGTTACGGGGGGGGGTACACTGAAGCTTTCTTT. It specifies CASSYGGGYTEAFF.

V gene TRBV19 combines with J gene TRBJ2-2; 8 positions match TRBD2. The CDR3 totals 15 residues. From germline, CDR1 is LNHDA and CDR2 SQIVND (reference sequence). The trim removed 5 bases at V and 0 bases at J, leaving 2 bases unmatched. The CDR3 here is CASSVSGTNTGELFF. The DNA for the CDR3 is TGTGCCAGTAGTGTTAGCGGGACGAACACCGGGGAGCTGTTTTTT.

J is TRBJ1-5 and V is TRBV5-5; D is uncertain. CDR3 length: 15 amino acids. With 2 bases removed from V and 6 bases from J, the gap between germline ends came to 15 bases. Germline V gene data show CDR1 as SGHKS and CDR2 as YYEKEE (reference sequence). The CDR3 nucleotides are TGTGCCAGCAGCTTAGATGTTAGTGGGTTTCAGCCCCAGCATTTT. This encodes CASSLDVSGFQPQHF.

The chain recombines TRBV5-5 with TRBJ2-4; 12 bases are a match to TRBD1. CDR1 and CDR2 from the germline V gene are SGHKS and YYEKEE (reference sequence). After removal of 1 base from V and 11 bases from J, the junction contained 16 bases not matched to a gene. There are 18 residues in the CDR3. CDR3 nucleotide sequence: TGTGCCAGCAGCTTGAAAGGGACAGGGGGCGCCGACCCGGGGGTTCAGTACTTC. Protein product: CASSLKGTGGADPGVQYF.